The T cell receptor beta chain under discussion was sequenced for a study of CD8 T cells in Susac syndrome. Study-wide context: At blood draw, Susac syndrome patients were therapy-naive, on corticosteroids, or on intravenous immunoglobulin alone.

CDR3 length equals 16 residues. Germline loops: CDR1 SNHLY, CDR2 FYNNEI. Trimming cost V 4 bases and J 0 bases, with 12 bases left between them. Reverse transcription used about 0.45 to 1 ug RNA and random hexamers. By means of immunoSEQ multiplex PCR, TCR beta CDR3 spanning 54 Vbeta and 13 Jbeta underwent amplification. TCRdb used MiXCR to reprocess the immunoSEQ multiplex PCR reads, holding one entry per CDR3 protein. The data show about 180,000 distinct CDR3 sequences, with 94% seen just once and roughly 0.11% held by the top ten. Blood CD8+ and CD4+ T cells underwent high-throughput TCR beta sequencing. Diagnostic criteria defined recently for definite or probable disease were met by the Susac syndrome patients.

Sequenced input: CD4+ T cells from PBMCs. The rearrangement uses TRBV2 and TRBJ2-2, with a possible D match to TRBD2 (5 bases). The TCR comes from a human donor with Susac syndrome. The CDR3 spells CASSGSGNANTGELFF. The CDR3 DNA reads TGTGCCAGCAGTGGATCCGGGAACGCGAACACCGGGGAGCTGTTTTTT.